The 2 T cell receptor beta chains below all came from one sample that was sequenced in a study of cytomegalovirus exposure and HLA in healthy donors listed by TCRdb under 2017. The library was produced with the immunoSEQ multiplex PCR assay. A mixture of 60 forward primers for TCR Vbeta segments and 13 reverse primers for TCR Jbeta segments was used in the multiplex PCR. As stored in TCRdb, this immuneACCESS dataset retains in-frame rearrangements with V and J assigned. A fraction of the clones does not appear; measured against another copy, unresolved V genes explain less than half of the discrepancy, and the remainder lacks a known reason. This sample has approximately 220,000 clones in its table, and approximately 80% of those were observed once. The ten largest clones represent approximately 2.9% of the sample. Sequencing input: PBMCs. Receptors were obtained from a man aged 30 to 45 in good health and CMV-seronegative.

The rearrangement joins TRBV5-6 to TRBJ2-3; the D gene is possibly TRBD1 (7 bases). In germline, CDR1 is SGHDT, CDR2 YYEEEE. The CDR3 runs to 15 residues. Deletions cut 0 bases from V and 7 bases from J, with 15 bases between. The chain's CDR3 is CASSLDRGLKNTQYF. CDR3 DNA sequence: TGTGCCAGCAGCTTGGACAGGGGACTCAAAAATACGCAGTATTTT.

The chain recombines TRBV2 with TRBJ2-7, with D perhaps TRBD1 (6 bases). In germline, CDR1 is SNHLY, CDR2 FYNNEI. V lost 7 bases and J 2 bases, leaving 9 bases between the germline ends. The CDR3 loop spans 12 amino acids. CDR3 nucleotide sequence: TGTGCCAGCACCCGACAGGCCTACGAGCAGTACTTC. As protein: CASTRQAYEQYF.